This TCR beta chain originates from a study of CD8+CD57+ T cells in acquired aplastic anemia. Study at large: Sorted CD4+ and CD8+ cells yielded DNA averaging about 3.1 ug.

Genomic DNA constituted the template upon which TCR beta VDJ and CDR3 profiling was performed. TCRdb re-derived calls from the reads in MiXCR, one entry per CDR3 protein. The repertoire consists of 160,000 or so distinct CDR3 sequences, with about 64% occurring once and the leading ten covering under 60%. This clonotype was found once. The ends lost 5 bases at V and 7 bases at J; junction bases unmatched: 8. The CDR3 spans 14 residues. Germline V gene sequence: CDR1 SGHTA, CDR2 FQGNSA. Whoever was chosen for sequencing had shown CD8+CD57+ cell expansion by flow cytometry. The gene calls are TRBV7-2 and TRBJ2-7; the match to TRBD2 covers 10 bases. The clonotype comes from a human donor with aplastic anemia. Sequenced input: sorted CD4+, CD8+, or CD8+CD57+ T cells (not recorded which) from PBMCs. The CDR3 bases are TGTGCCAGCAGCCTTCCAGCGGGAGGGCGTGAGCAGTACTTC. It encodes CASSLPAGGREQYF.